The table lists the clone carrying this TCR beta chain with a few counts. Its specificity is unknown. Unique molecular identifiers tagged individual cDNA molecules. Each CDR3 protein gets one entry after TCRdb re-called the 5' RACE reads with MiXCR. The top ten hold about a tenth of the sample, which has 45,000 to 70,000 distinct CDR3 sequences, 11% seen once. Germline V gives CDR1 SNHLY, CDR2 FYNNEI. Trimming took 6 bases from V and 7 from J; bases not matched to a gene: 5. The CDR3 loop spans 14 amino acids. This sample is part of a study of early T cells in non-severe SARS-CoV-2 infection. Study information: Sequencing of unsorted whole blood was done on bulk RNA, leaving chains unpaired.

Study-wide results and limits: VDJdb matching favored anti-spike CD8 responses, missing private and CD4 specificities.

The TCR originated in an adult who was a healthcare worker with PCR-confirmed SARS-CoV-2 infection or an uninfected control (not recorded which). The material sequenced was whole blood. This chain connects TRBV2 to TRBJ1-6; 8 bases are shared with TRBD1. CDR3 protein: CASRVQGVNSPLHF. CDR3 nucleotides: TGTGCCAGCAGGGTACAGGGGGTGAATTCACCCCTCCACTTT.